Following are 27 T cell receptor beta chains from one sample sequenced in a study of tumor and adjacent non-tumor tissue in lung cancer. The template was RNA from unsorted bulk tissue. This non-tumor lung sample came from over 3 cm beyond the tumor edge. A modified ARM-PCR protocol with three rounds of nested PCR amplified TCRbeta. TCRdb used MiXCR to reprocess the multiplex PCR reads, holding one entry per CDR3 protein. The data hold about 98,000 distinct CDR3 sequences, with 80% observed a single time. Sequencing was done on a sample of distant non-tumor lung tissue. The receptors stem from a man aged 60 to 69 with small cell lung cancer.

With respect to this clonotype: A read error may produce the germline difference seen at one junction end. The rearrangement links TRBV4-1 to TRBJ2-1, with 8 bases identical to TRBD2. This CDR3 has 16 residues. Germline V gene data show CDR1 as MGHRA and CDR2 as YSYEKL. As DNA, the CDR3 is TGCGCCAGCAGCCAAGATCGACTAGCGATCCACAATGAGCACTTCTTC. Translated, it gives CASSQDRLAIHNEHFF.

In this sample, this clonotype turned up a few times. A read error may explain this, as a much larger clone is one base away. This chain links TRBV7-9 with TRBJ1-6; D ambiguous. The germline CDR1 and CDR2 sequences are SEHNR and FQNEAQ (reference sequence). CDR3 length: 12 residues. As DNA, the CDR3 is TGTGCCATCAGCTTTGATGATTCACCCCTCCACTTT. Amino acids: CAISFDDSPLHF.

This clonotype occurred many times. One junction end does not reproduce the germline sequence, and a read error may be involved. The chain is built from TRBV6-6 and TRBJ2-1; 8 nucleotides align to TRBD2. The CDR3 is 13 residues long. CDR1 MNHNY and CDR2 SVGAGI come from the germline V gene (reference sequence). CDR3 DNA: TGTGCCAGCAGTTACACGTCCGGGACTAGTGAGGTCTTC. Protein product: CASSYTSGTSEVF.

Details on this clonotype: Since a much larger clone is just one base distant, this may be a read error. The chain has TRBV6-2 or TRBV6-3 and TRBJ2-7; 10 bases are shared with TRBD1. The V gene's germline CDR1 is MNHEY and CDR2 SVGEGT. The CDR3 runs 14 residues. CDR3 residues: CPSSSRDRGYEQYF. In DNA form, the CDR3 reads TGTCCCAGCAGTTCGCGGGACAGGGGCTACGAGCAGTACTTC.

Only a few counts were recorded for this clonotype. A much more abundant neighbour one base away suggests this may be a read error. The chain combines TRBV28 with TRBJ1-5, with 7 bases aligning to TRBD1. After removal of 2 bases from V and 6 bases from J, the junction contained 19 bases not matched to a gene. The length of the CDR3 is 19 residues. Per germline, CDR1 MDHEN and CDR2 SYDVKM. Here the CDR3 DNA reads TGTGCCAGCAGTTTAACCGAATCCCGACAAGGGGGCGCGAGTCAGCCCCAGCATTTT. This encodes CASSLTESRQGGASQPQHF.

As concerns this clonotype: The conserved phenylalanine or tryptophan is not found at the CDR3 terminus, so this likely reflects a read error. No DNA is shown, since the ends of the CDR3 on it are uncertain; the CDR3 is the one TCRdb lists. This chain connects TRBV29-1 to TRBJ2-1; TRBD1, the table's D call, lacks a check against the DNA. 15 amino acids form the CDR3, both terminal residues included. Germline V CDR1 and CDR2: SQVTM, ANQGSEA. The CDR3 spells CTYAGTDLMYNEQFL.

This clonotype was picked up many times. This CDR3 is CASSLYRGPYEQYF. The DNA for the CDR3 is TGCGCCAGCAGCCTCTACAGGGGGCCCTACGAGCAGTACTTC. This rearrangement joins TRBV4-1 to TRBJ2-7; 9 bases agree with TRBD1. Trimming removed 4 bases from V and 2 bases from J; junction bases left unmatched: 3. CDR1 and CDR2 from the germline V gene are MGHRA and YSYEKL. CDR3 length equals 14 residues.

Concerning this clonotype: The CDR3 does not close with the conserved phenylalanine or tryptophan, likely indicating a read error. The chain carries TRBV11-2 and TRBJ2-1; 9 bases fit TRBD2. Germline V lookup: CDR1 SGHAT, CDR2 FQNNGV. The CDR3 runs to 15 residues. V lost 2 bases, J lost 10 bases, and 9 bases stayed unmatched. The chain's CDR3 is CASSLPAGGFNEQFV. CDR3 sequence (DNA): TGTGCCAGCAGCTTACCTGCGGGAGGGTTCAACGAGCAGTTCGTC.

Remarks on this clonotype: The CDR3 does not close with the conserved phenylalanine or tryptophan, likely indicating a read error. V is TRBV20-1 and J is TRBJ2-3; tentatively, D is TRBD2 (5 bases). The CDR3 covers 19 residues. The V and J ends lost 7 bases and 1 base respectively, with 30 bases between them. CDR1 is DFQATT, CDR2 SNEGSKA, per germline (reference sequence). The CDR3 spells CSVLWSTGSAGVGTDTQYY. The CDR3 coding sequence is TGCAGTGTCCTTTGGTCCACCGGTTCGGCGGGTGTAGGCACAGATACGCAGTATTAT.

The rearrangement links TRBV25-1 to TRBJ1-5; tentatively, D is TRBD1 (5 bases). The V gene lost 5 bases and the J gene lost 16 bases, with 18 bases spanning the gap. Germline CDR1 MGHDK, CDR2 SYGVNS. This CDR3 spans 12 amino acids. The CDR3 DNA reads as TGTGCCAGCAGTCAGGGCTATCAGCTCCAACATTTT. It yields the protein CASSQGYQLQHF.

A note on this clonotype: One end of the junction varies from germline; a read error may be responsible. CDR3 in amino acids: CACARDRTGELFF. The DNA for the CDR3 is TGTGCCTGTGCTAGGGACCGCACCGGGGAGTTGTTTTTT. This chain links TRBV6-5 with TRBJ2-2, with D possibly being TRBD1 or TRBD2 (5 bases each). The CDR3 has 13 amino acids. Germline V gene data show CDR1 as MNHEY and CDR2 as SVGAGI.

As concerns this clonotype: An end of the junction does not agree with germline; a read error may underlie this. The chain couples TRBV5-1 to TRBJ2-2; TRBD1 agrees at 8 bases. The CDR3 runs to 14 residues. Germline V gene lookup returns CDR1 SGHRS and CDR2 YFSETQ. CDR3 protein: CGSSSRQGFVELFF. CDR3 nucleotides: TGCGGCAGCAGCTCCCGACAGGGGTTCGTGGAGCTGTTTTTT.

For this clonotype: A read error may explain this, as a much larger clone is one base away. V and J are TRBV7-9 and TRBJ2-3, with a tentative D call TRBD2 (6 bases). Deletions cut 1 base from V and 5 bases from J, with 10 bases between. CDR3 length: 14 amino acids. Germline loops: CDR1 SEHNR, CDR2 FQNEAQ (reference sequence). CDR3 bases: TGTGCCAGCAGCTTAGTTAGCGGAGTAGATACGCAGTATTTT. Protein sequence: CASSLVSGVDTQYF.

The V and J genes are TRBV6-5 and TRBJ2-7; D might be TRBD2 (5 bases). CDR3 length equals 13 residues. Trimming took off 4 bases at V and 3 bases at J, with 10 bases between the two ends. Looked up from germline, CDR1 is MNHEY and CDR2 is SVGAGI. The CDR3 DNA reads as TGTGCCAGCAGTTTCAGCGGTCGCTACGAGCAGTACTTC. The encoded protein is CASSFSGRYEQYF.

For this clonotype: A junction end diverges from the germline sequence, so it may reflect a read error. The V and J genes are TRBV6-1 and TRBJ2-1; D is ambiguous. The germline gives CDR1 MNHNS, CDR2 SASEGT. The CDR3 consists of 15 residues. The CDR3 sequence is CVSSDTLSSYNEQFF. The DNA of the CDR3 is TGTGTCAGCAGTGACACCCTAAGCTCCTACAATGAGCAGTTCTTC.

As to this clonotype: The junction shows a germline mismatch at one end, possibly a read error. The V and J genes are TRBV11-2 and TRBJ2-1; maybe TRBD1 (5 bases). The CDR3 totals 17 residues. Germline V CDR1 and CDR2: SGHAT, FQNNGV. CDR3 nucleotides: TGTGCGAGCAGCTTTATGACAGCCCAGAGCTCCTACAATGAGCAGTTCTTC. It codes for CASSFMTAQSSYNEQFF.

CDR3 coding DNA: TGCAGTGCTAGAGATGAACGGACTAGCGGGGGTTTATACAAGCAGTACTTC. Amino acid sequence: CSARDERTSGGLYKQYF. The chain carries TRBV20-1 and TRBJ2-7, with TRBD2 matching 13 bases. J gave up 8 bases and V 0 bases, and 13 bases lay outside the gene matches. This CDR3 comprises 17 residues. CDR1 is DFQATT and CDR2 is SNEGSKA in the germline V gene (reference sequence).

Many counts were recorded for this clonotype. V usage is TRBV4-1 and J usage is TRBJ1-5; 8 bases match TRBD1. The CDR3 covers 17 residues. The germline V gene has CDR1 MGHRA and CDR2 YSYEKL. With 3 bases clipped from V and 3 bases from J, the junction kept 10 bases outside the gene matches. The CDR3 is CASSQTPRTGPNQPQHF. CDR3 bases: TGCGCCAGCAGCCAGACCCCAAGGACAGGGCCCAATCAGCCCCAGCATTTT.

This clonotype showed up many times. The rearrangement links TRBV5-1 to TRBJ2-6; perhaps TRBD1 as D (5 bases). The CDR3 has 17 residues. V lost 4 bases, J lost 1 base, and 15 bases lay in between. Germline V gene data show CDR1 as SGHRS and CDR2 as YFSETQ. CDR3: CASSLFNAGSGANVLTF. The CDR3 bases are TGCGCCAGCAGCCTATTTAACGCAGGGTCTGGGGCCAACGTCCTGACTTTC.

This clonotype showed up just once. Lacking the conserved final phenylalanine or tryptophan, this CDR3 likely reflects a read error. No DNA is shown, since the ends of the CDR3 on it are uncertain; the CDR3 is the one TCRdb lists. This chain joins TRBV12-3 or TRBV12-4 and TRBJ2-1; TRBD1 reflects the table's D call only, with no check against the DNA. The CDR3 spans 12 amino acids, including both terminal residues. This CDR3 reads CASSRQGGEQLL.

This rearrangement joins TRBV4-1 to TRBJ2-1, with 12 positions matching TRBD2. Germline CDR1 and CDR2: MGHRA and YSYEKL. CDR3 length: 16 residues. Trimming at V came to 4 bases and at J to 8 bases, leaving 9 bases not matched to a gene. DNA of the CDR3: TGCGCCAGCAGCCGCGGACTAGCGGGGATTGTCCATGAGCAGTTCTTC. Its translation: CASSRGLAGIVHEQFF.

J is TRBJ1-4 and V is TRBV6-1; 7 bases fit TRBD1. Germline assignment: CDR1 MNHNS and CDR2 SASEGT. V shed 4 bases, J shed 7 bases, and the junction held 6 bases outside the gene matches. The CDR3 totals 14 residues. CDR3 coding DNA: TGTGCCAGCAGTGCAGGAGGGGACAGTGAAAAACTGTTTTTT. Protein product: CASSAGGDSEKLFF.

For this clonotype: One end of the junction is discordant with germline, which a read error may explain. This chain uses TRBV29-1 with TRBJ2-3; 7 bases are a match to TRBD2. The germline gives CDR1 SQVTM, CDR2 ANQGSEA. This CDR3 has 17 amino acids. The CDR3 loop reads CSVGGLEGTTSTDKQYF. The CDR3 DNA follows: TGCAGCGTTGGAGGCCTAGAGGGGACTACTAGCACAGATAAGCAGTATTTT.

As for this clonotype: At one of its ends the junction is not consistent with the germline gene, which may arise from a read error. This chain uses TRBV6-5 with TRBJ1-2; no firm D call. Germline V CDR1 and CDR2: MNHEY, SVGAGI. The CDR3 sequence is 14 residues long. The CDR3 loop reads CASSYGKGKYDYTF. As DNA, the CDR3 is TGTGCCAGCAGTTACGGAAAGGGAAAATATGACTACACCTTC.

The J gene is TRBJ2-7, the V gene TRBV11-2; TRBD2 is a possible D gene (5 bases). CDR1 is SGHAT, CDR2 FQNNGV, per germline. The CDR3 totals 14 residues. CDR3 nucleotides: TGTGTTAGTAGCTTAGAAGTCGGAGGCTACGAGCAGTACTTC. Residues: CVSSLEVGGYEQYF. Combining the CDR3 with reference TRBV11-2 and TRBJ2-7 gives the whole variable domain EAGVAQSPRYKIIEKRQSVAFWCNPISGHATLYWYQQILGQGPKLLIQFQNNGVVDDSQLPKDRFSAERLKGVDSTLKIQPAKLEDSAVYLCVSSLEVGGYEQYFGPGTRLTVT.

A word on this clonotype: At one boundary the junction diverges from the germline segment, which might be a read error. This chain uses TRBV29-1 with TRBJ2-7; weak D call: TRBD1 (6 bases). The CDR3 is made up of 13 amino acids. Germline-derived CDR1 and CDR2 are SQVTM and ANQGSEA. The CDR3: CSVETGPGIEQYF. CDR3 DNA sequence: TGCAGCGTTGAGACAGGACCGGGAATCGAGCAATACTTC.

With respect to this clonotype: Since no conserved phenylalanine or tryptophan closes the CDR3, a read error is the likely cause. J is TRBJ1-1 and V is TRBV6-1; D is unresolved. From germline, CDR1 is MNHNS and CDR2 SASEGT. This CDR3 is 17 amino acids long. CDR3 DNA sequence: TGTGCCAGTAGTGAAGTATCCTGTGACATGGGGAACACTGAAGCTTTCATT. It is translated as CASSEVSCDMGNTEAFI.